These 29 T cell receptor beta chains came from one sample sequenced in a study of T cells in Graves' hyperthyroidism and ophthalmopathy. Researchers took RNA transcripts and amplified the TCR beta CDR3 regions from them. When the TCR CDR3 underwent first-round RT-PCR, the HTBI primer set was used. TCRdb used MiXCR to reprocess the multiplex PCR reads, holding one entry per CDR3 protein. The repertoire holds roughly 700,000 distinct CDR3 sequences, with 15% to 20% as singletons. Sequencing used blood. These TCRs come from a man in his forties or fifties with Graves' hyperthyroidism.

The V gene is TRBV10-3, the J gene TRBJ1-4; a weak D match, TRBD1 (5 bases). Germline V gene lookup returns CDR1 ENHRY and CDR2 SYGVKD. The V and J ends lost 7 bases and 8 bases respectively, with 14 bases between them. The CDR3 runs to 13 residues. This CDR3 reads CAITKYRDEKLFF. The DNA for the CDR3 is TGTGCCATCACCAAGTACCGGGACGAAAAACTGTTTTTT.

The table lists this clonotype with many counts. V is TRBV11-2 and J is TRBJ1-2; D is perhaps TRBD1 (6 bases). Germline CDR1 SGHAT, CDR2 FQNNGV. The CDR3 covers 14 residues. V lost 1 base and J lost 2, with 8 bases in between. The CDR3 DNA follows: TGTGCCAGCAGCTTAGGACAGGAGAACTATGGCTACACCTTC. This translates into CASSLGQENYGYTF.

The chain employs TRBV20-1 and TRBJ1-4, with TRBD1 identical over 10 bases. This CDR3 is built from 15 residues. With 3 bases clipped from V and 6 bases from J, the junction kept 7 bases outside the gene matches. In germline, CDR1 is DFQATT, CDR2 SNEGSKA (reference sequence). The CDR3 sequence: CSASGSGTGDEKLFF. In DNA, the CDR3 is TGCAGTGCTAGCGGCTCTGGGACAGGGGATGAAAAACTGTTTTTT.

This clonotype was detected many times. The chain recombines TRBV28 with TRBJ2-7; 7 nucleotides match TRBD1. The trim removed 6 bases at V and 7 bases at J, leaving 9 bases unmatched. This CDR3 is built from 13 residues. Germline assignment: CDR1 MDHEN and CDR2 SYDVKM. The CDR3 region has the DNA TGTGCCAGCAGAGAAGGGACAGCTCCGGAGCAGTACTTC. This sequence encodes CASREGTAPEQYF.

This clonotype was recorded at least ten times. The rearrangement links TRBV27 to TRBJ1-3; possible D gene TRBD1, 6 bases. The CDR3 contains 16 residues. The ends were cut back, 4 bases at V and 3 bases at J, with 16 bases in the middle. Germline V gene data show CDR1 as MNHEY and CDR2 as SMNVEV (reference sequence). In nucleotides, the CDR3 is TGTGCCAGCAGTTCAACGACAGGAGCTAATGGAAACACCATATATTTT. Amino acids: CASSSTTGANGNTIYF.

The V and J genes are TRBV7-2 and TRBJ2-7; 7 nucleotides align to TRBD1. CDR1 is SGHTA, CDR2 FQGNSA, per germline. After removal of 5 bases from V and 6 bases from J, the junction contained 4 bases not matched to a gene. This CDR3 has 12 residues. This chain's CDR3 is CASSIQGLEQYF. DNA for the CDR3: TGTGCCAGCAGCATACAGGGGCTCGAGCAGTACTTC.

As concerns this clonotype: An end of the junction differs from the germline gene, which may be a read error. The chain combines TRBV4-1 with TRBJ2-1; D could derive from TRBD1 or TRBD2 (7 bases each). The germline gives CDR1 MGHRA, CDR2 YSYEKL. CDR3 length equals 17 residues. Written as DNA, the CDR3 is TGTGCCAGCAGCCACTCCACGACTAGCAGGGGGGCGAATGAGCAGTTCTTC. Translation: CASSHSTTSRGANEQFF.

This clonotype was recorded a few times. The rearrangement joins TRBV29-1 to TRBJ2-1, with 7 bases fitting TRBD1. CDR1 is SQVTM and CDR2 is ANQGSEA in the germline V gene. The length of the CDR3 is 15 residues. After removal of 3 bases from V and 4 bases from J, the junction contained 9 bases not matched to a gene. The chain's CDR3 is CSVDYRGGGYNEQFF. DNA of the CDR3: TGCAGCGTTGATTACAGGGGTGGGGGTTACAATGAGCAGTTCTTC.

V is TRBV27 and J is TRBJ2-2, with 8 nucleotides matching TRBD2. V lost 1 base and J lost 5; bases outside the gene matches: 6. CDR1 is MNHEY and CDR2 is SMNVEV in the germline V gene (reference sequence). The CDR3 length is 16 residues. The CDR3 protein is CASSLWSGSHTGELFF. The CDR3 region has the DNA TGTGCCAGCAGTTTATGGAGCGGGAGTCATACCGGGGAGCTGTTTTTT.

The chain combines TRBV18 with TRBJ2-7; 14 nucleotides line up with TRBD2. The CDR3 runs to 17 residues. The germline gives CDR1 KGHSH, CDR2 LQKENI. V lost 1 base, J lost 5 bases, and 7 bases stayed unmatched. This CDR3 reads CASSPQGLAGGPHEQYF. In nucleotides, the CDR3 is TGTGCCAGCTCACCACAAGGACTAGCGGGAGGTCCCCACGAGCAGTACTTC.

This clonotype was counted many times. CDR3 region: CASRPRGLAGTDTQYF. The CDR3 DNA sequence: TGTGCCAGCCGCCCGAGGGGACTAGCGGGCACAGATACGCAGTATTTT. The chain carries TRBV2 and TRBJ2-3, with TRBD2 matching over 11 bases. The CDR3 spans 16 residues. The junction had 8 bases not matched to a gene; V was cut back by 8 bases and J by 1 base. CDR1 and CDR2 from the germline V gene are SNHLY and FYNNEI. Variable domain in full (rest from reference TRBV2 and TRBJ2-3): EPEVTQTPSHQVTQMGQEVILRCVPISNHLYFYWYRQILGQKVEFLVSFYNNEISEKSEIFDDQFSVERPDGSNFTLKIRSTKLEDSAMYFCASRPRGLAGTDTQYFGPGTRLTVL.

Notes on this clonotype: Sequence at one end of the junction differs from germline and may be a read error. V and J are TRBV12-3 or TRBV12-4 and TRBJ2-4; possibly TRBD1 or TRBD2 for D (5 bases each). There are 13 residues in the CDR3. CDR3 amino acids: CASGFRDGRIQYF. The CDR3 nucleotides are TGTGCCAGCGGTTTCCGGGACGGTAGGATTCAGTACTTC.

The chain uses TRBV29-1 and TRBJ2-7, with TRBD2 as a possible D gene (5 bases). There are 15 residues in the CDR3. V gave up 5 bases and J gave up 6 bases, with 23 bases separating them. Germline values: CDR1 SQVTM, CDR2 ANQGSEA. This CDR3 is CSVLTSGSLYGEQYF. The CDR3 DNA follows: TGCAGCGTTCTGACGTCGGGGAGTCTATACGGCGAGCAGTACTTC.

This clonotype has a count of ten or more. The CDR3 spells CASSSWTGGGETQYF. CDR3 nucleotide sequence: TGTGCCAGCAGCTCGTGGACAGGGGGTGGGGAGACCCAGTACTTC. The chain combines TRBV7-9 with TRBJ2-5; 10 bases are a match to TRBD1. Germline loops: CDR1 SEHNR, CDR2 FQNEAQ (reference sequence). With 4 bases clipped from V and 5 bases from J, the junction kept 7 bases outside the gene matches. This CDR3 comprises 15 residues.

The rearrangement uses TRBV4-1 and TRBJ1-4; D gene uncertain. Between the trimmed V and J ends, which lost 1 base and 0 bases, there was a span of 12 bases. Germline values: CDR1 MGHRA, CDR2 YSYEKL. The CDR3 consists of 17 residues. CDR3 sequence: CASSQVSGSATNEKLFF. CDR3 DNA sequence: TGCGCCAGCAGCCAAGTGTCAGGCTCCGCAACTAATGAAAAACTGTTTTTT.

This chain connects TRBV7-8 to TRBJ2-1; 12 positions match TRBD2. With V trimmed by 1 base and J by 9 bases, 4 bases remained unmatched. Germline V lookup: CDR1 SGHVS, CDR2 FQNEAQ. The CDR3 spans 15 residues. The CDR3 DNA follows: TGTGCCAGCAGCTTAGAGACTAGCGGGAGCCGTGAGCAGTTCTTC. This codes for CASSLETSGSREQFF.

About this clonotype itself: Its ends do not fully match the called genes, so a read error is possible. The gene calls are TRBV11-2 and TRBJ2-5; 7 bases line up with TRBD2. Per germline, CDR1 SGHAT and CDR2 FQNNGV. The CDR3 has 15 residues. CDR3 nucleotides: TGTGCCAACAGCCCGACGGGCGGGAGTAGAGAGACCCAGTACTTC. Translating gives CANSPTGGSRETQYF.

Comment on this clonotype: A much more abundant neighbour one base away suggests this may be a read error. The gene calls are TRBV7-2 and TRBJ1-5; unclear D gene. The CDR3 loop spans 14 amino acids. CDR1 is SGHTA and CDR2 is FQGNSA in the germline V gene. Trimming cost V 1 base and J 7 bases, with 11 bases left between them. CDR3 nucleotides: TGTGCCAGCAGCTTAGGTACGATGGGACAGCCCCAGCATTTT. This encodes CASSLGTMGQPQHF.

This chain uses TRBV29-1 with TRBJ2-1, with 10 positions matching TRBD2. The germline V gene encodes CDR1 SQVTM and CDR2 ANQGSEA. The CDR3 has 14 residues. V lost 2 bases, J lost 9 bases, and 7 bases stayed unmatched. The CDR3 nucleotides are TGCAGCGTTGAATTCCTAGCGGGAGCGGTTGAGCAGTTCTTC. Amino acid sequence: CSVEFLAGAVEQFF.

This clonotype was observed a handful of times. The rearrangement joins TRBV15 to TRBJ2-3, with D uncertain. Trimming pared 3 bases from V and 6 bases from J, leaving 7 bases between. Germline CDR1 and CDR2: LNHNV and YYDKDF (reference sequence). CDR3 length: 12 amino acids. CDR3 in DNA: TGTGCCACCAGCAGCCAGTGGGATACGCAGTATTTT. Its protein is CATSSQWDTQYF.

The chain has TRBV27 and TRBJ1-5; possibly TRBD1 for D (6 bases). In germline, CDR1 is MNHEY, CDR2 SMNVEV (reference sequence). This CDR3 has 14 amino acids. V lost 4 bases and J lost 5, with 12 bases in between. The CDR3 reads CASSWTASDQPQHF. As DNA, the CDR3 is TGTGCCAGCAGTTGGACAGCCTCTGATCAGCCCCAGCATTTT.

V usage is TRBV18 and J usage is TRBJ2-2; a weak D match, TRBD1 (6 bases). The length of the CDR3 is 18 residues. The ends were cut back, 2 bases at V and 0 bases at J, with 16 bases in the middle. Germline V gene data show CDR1 as KGHSH and CDR2 as LQKENI. The CDR3 loop is CASSPSFKGVSNTGELFF. The CDR3 DNA reads TGTGCCAGCTCACCATCTTTCAAGGGGGTATCGAACACCGGGGAGCTGTTTTTT.

CDR3: CASSEVQEGPDTQYF. The CDR3, as DNA: TGTGCCAGCAGTGAAGTCCAGGAAGGCCCAGATACGCAGTATTTT. The chain joins TRBV6-1 to TRBJ2-3; D uncertain. Per the germline V gene, CDR1 is MNHNS and CDR2 is SASEGT. V was cut by 1 base and J by 4 bases, with 12 bases left in between. This CDR3 spans 15 amino acids.

This clonotype was counted many times. J is TRBJ1-6 and V is TRBV25-1; 9 nucleotides align to TRBD1. Looked up from germline, CDR1 is MGHDK and CDR2 is SYGVNS. The V segment lost 7 bases and the J segment 10 bases; nucleotides outside the gene matches: 5. The CDR3 runs 13 residues. The DNA of the CDR3 is TGTGCCAGCACAGGACAGGGGTGGTCACCCCTCCACTTT. Amino acid sequence: CASTGQGWSPLHF.

This chain links TRBV20-1 with TRBJ2-3; 10 bases map to TRBD2. CDR1 is DFQATT, CDR2 SNEGSKA, per germline (reference sequence). The CDR3 spans 13 residues. CDR3 region: CSGRAVAGGTQYF. In DNA, the CDR3 is TGCAGCGGCAGGGCGGTAGCGGGAGGTACGCAGTATTTT.

This clonotype was seen more than once but under ten times. This rearrangement joins TRBV30 to TRBJ2-1, with 7 bases fitting TRBD2. In germline, CDR1 is GTSNPN, CDR2 SVGIG (reference sequence). The CDR3 consists of 15 residues. With V trimmed by 5 bases and J by 0 bases, 7 bases remained unmatched. DNA for the CDR3: TGTGCCTGGGGGGGAGGGGTAAGCTCCTACAATGAGCAGTTCTTC. Translation gives CAWGGGVSSYNEQFF.

This clonotype has more than one count but fewer than ten. J is TRBJ2-1 and V is TRBV2; 7 bases map to TRBD2. The length of the CDR3 is 15 residues. The ends lost 4 bases at V and 4 bases at J; junction bases unmatched: 7. Germline CDR1 reads SNHLY; CDR2 reads FYNNEI. The CDR3 DNA reads as TGTGCCAGCAGTGCCCTAGCGGAAAATTACAATGAGCAGTTCTTC. This translates into CASSALAENYNEQFF.

J is TRBJ2-2 and V is TRBV5-5; the D gene is possibly TRBD2 (5 bases). Trimming shortened V by 0 bases and J by 0 bases, and 12 bases separated the two germline ends. The CDR3 sequence is 17 residues long. Germline V lookup: CDR1 SGHKS, CDR2 YYEKEE (reference sequence). The CDR3 DNA sequence: TGTGCCAGCAGCTTGGATCAGGACTCCGCGAACACCGGGGAGCTGTTTTTT. It encodes CASSLDQDSANTGELFF.

In this sample, this clonotype turned up many times. The chain employs TRBV12-3 or TRBV12-4 and TRBJ2-5, with a tentative D call TRBD1 (6 bases). V lost 6 bases and J lost 4, with 15 bases in between. The CDR3 is 14 amino acids. The CDR3 sequence is CASSITGIGETQYF. The CDR3 DNA is TGTGCCAGCAGCATTACAGGGATAGGAGAGACCCAGTACTTC.